One and the same sample provided the 30 T cell receptor beta chains below, sequenced in a study of T-cell memory formation after mild COVID-19. TCRdb re-analysed the 5' RACE reads in MiXCR, keeping a single row per CDR3 protein. The repertoire consists of more than 450,000 distinct CDR3 sequences, with about 20% occurring once and the leading ten covering about 12%. The sequencing input was PBMCs or a T cell subset sorted from them (not recorded which). These receptors were collected from an adult woman who had mild COVID-19 (a few samples of this study predate the infection). Cell type and time point are not known.

J is TRBJ2-3 and V is TRBV5-1; D is tentatively TRBD1 or TRBD2 (6 bases each). The CDR3 has 17 amino acids. The V and J ends lost 4 bases and 6 bases respectively, with 24 bases between them. Germline V gene data show CDR1 as SGHRS and CDR2 as YFSETQ. The CDR3 region has the DNA TGCGCCAGCAGCCCGCTGGCCGGAGGAGAGGGGGGTGATACGCAGTATTTT. Amino acids: CASSPLAGGEGGDTQYF.

Only a few counts were recorded for this clonotype. This chain links TRBV20-1 with TRBJ2-2, with 7 bases that match TRBD1. The CDR3 totals 17 residues. Germline V lookup: CDR1 DFQATT, CDR2 SNEGSKA (reference sequence). V shed 5 bases, J shed 4 bases, and the junction held 16 bases outside the gene matches. The CDR3 reads CSAFPASLTGTTGELFF. DNA of the CDR3: TGCAGTGCTTTCCCCGCCAGCCTGACAGGGACCACCGGGGAGCTGTTTTTT.

This clonotype was counted between two and nine times. V gene TRBV5-6 combines with J gene TRBJ2-7; possible D gene TRBD2, 6 bases. This CDR3 has 14 residues. V was shortened by 1 base and J by 7 bases, with 15 bases between the two germline ends. Germline CDR1 is SGHDT and CDR2 is YYEEEE. CDR3 DNA: TGTGCCAGCAGCTTGACCTACGGGGGATGGGAGCAGTACTTC. Its protein is CASSLTYGGWEQYF. Combining the CDR3 with reference TRBV5-6 and TRBJ2-7 gives the whole variable domain DAGVTQSPTHLIKTRGQQVTLRCSPKSGHDTVSWYQQALGQGPQFIFQYYEEEERQRGNFPDRFSGHQFPNYSSELNVNALLLGDSALYLCASSLTYGGWEQYFGPGTRLTVT.

The chain joins TRBV7-3 to TRBJ2-3; D is perhaps TRBD1 (6 bases). Deletions cut 5 bases from V and 2 bases from J, with 11 bases between. Germline CDR1 reads SGHTA; CDR2 reads FQGTGA. The CDR3 spans 14 residues. CDR3 DNA sequence: TGTGCCAGCAGCCCGACAGGCTACACAGATACGCAGTATTTT. It encodes CASSPTGYTDTQYF.

The chain joins TRBV24-1 to TRBJ2-3; TRBD2 agrees at 7 bases. Trimming took 10 bases from V and 6 from J; bases not matched to a gene: 12. Germline CDR1 KGHDR, CDR2 SFDVKD. This CDR3 contains 14 residues. CDR3: CATGPGGSADTQYF. CDR3 coding DNA: TGTGCCACAGGCCCGGGGGGATCGGCGGATACGCAGTATTTT.

There are a few counts of this clonotype. The J gene is TRBJ1-6, the V gene TRBV27; D is undetermined. There are 15 residues in the CDR3. V was shortened by 5 bases and J by 10 bases, with 18 bases between the two germline ends. Germline V gene data show CDR1 as MNHEY and CDR2 as SMNVEV (reference sequence). CDR3 amino acids: CASSTRRMVGSPLHF. The CDR3 DNA reads as TGTGCCAGCAGTACCAGACGGATGGTGGGGTCACCCCTCCACTTT.

This clonotype appeared a few times. The chain uses TRBV12-3 or TRBV12-4 and TRBJ2-1, with a weak D call TRBD2 (6 bases). The germline V and J ends were trimmed by 4 bases and 6 bases, with 13 bases remaining between them. This CDR3 is built from 14 residues. CDR3 sequence: CASSSGLQFNEQFF. In nucleotides, the CDR3 is TGTGCCAGCAGTTCGGGACTCCAATTCAATGAGCAGTTCTTC.

The genes are TRBV7-9 and TRBJ2-1, with TRBD2 matching 9 bases. Germline V lookup: CDR1 SEHNR, CDR2 FQNEAQ (reference sequence). The CDR3 runs to 16 residues. The V gene end was trimmed by 8 bases and the J gene end by 6 bases; junction bases not matched to a gene: 14. For the CDR3, the DNA is TGTGCCAGCCCCACCGATTGGGGACTAGCTTTCAATGAGCAGTTCTTC. As protein: CASPTDWGLAFNEQFF. The full variable domain, in which reference TRBV7-9 and TRBJ2-1 provide the parts outside the CDR3, is DTGVSQNPRHKITKRGQNVTFRCDPISEHNRLYWYRQTLGQGPEFLTYFQNEAQLEKSRLLSDRFSAERPKGSFSTLEIQRTEQGDSAMYLCASPTDWGLAFNEQFFGPGTRLTVL.

DNA for the CDR3: TGTGCCTGGAGTGGGAACAGGGGGTACACCGGGGAGCTGTTTTTT. Amino acid sequence: CAWSGNRGYTGELFF. This chain uses TRBV30 with TRBJ2-2; TRBD1 matches at 8 bases. Germline V gene data show CDR1 as GTSNPN and CDR2 as SVGIG (reference sequence). Trimming removed 1 base from V and 3 bases from J; junction bases left unmatched: 4. The CDR3 covers 15 residues.

In its sample, this clonotype was seen a few times. The rearrangement uses TRBV19 and TRBJ1-5; 12 bases agree with TRBD1. CDR1 and CDR2 (germline): LNHDA, SQIVND (reference sequence). The CDR3 has 17 residues. V shed 5 bases, J shed 0 bases, and the junction held 5 bases outside the gene matches. The CDR3: CASSPGTGGTSNQPQHF. The CDR3 region has the DNA TGTGCCAGTAGTCCTGGGACAGGGGGCACTAGCAATCAGCCCCAGCATTTT.

In its sample, this clonotype was seen a few times. The chain has TRBV5-6 and TRBJ2-7; 12 bases are shared with TRBD1. Germline lookup yields CDR1 SGHDT and CDR2 YYEEEE. V was clipped by 0 bases and J by 7 bases; unmatched bases: 11. The CDR3 is made up of 17 amino acids. CDR3 nucleotide sequence: TGTGCCAGCAGCTTGGCCTTACCGGGACAGGGGGCGCGGGAGCAGTACTTC. Its translation: CASSLALPGQGAREQYF.

The chain uses TRBV12-3 or TRBV12-4 and TRBJ1-4; tentative D call: TRBD1 (6 bases). The V end lost 7 bases, the J end lost 8 bases, and 14 bases lay between the germline ends. The CDR3 has 13 amino acids. The CDR3 region is CASTSTGKEKLFF. The CDR3 DNA follows: TGTGCCAGCACCTCGACAGGCAAGGAAAAACTGTTTTTT.

V and J are TRBV15 and TRBJ2-7, with D perhaps TRBD2 (5 bases). Trimming removed 5 bases from V and 0 bases from J, with 14 bases in between. The CDR3 sequence is 15 residues long. CDR1 is LNHNV and CDR2 is YYDKDF in the germline V gene (reference sequence). CDR3 loop: CATSLTSPNSYEQYF. DNA for the CDR3: TGTGCCACCAGCCTTACTAGTCCGAACTCCTACGAGCAGTACTTC.

The table lists this clonotype with many counts. The chain couples TRBV29-1 to TRBJ1-2; D is uncertain. The germline V gene encodes CDR1 SQVTM and CDR2 ANQGSEA. The V end lost 2 bases, the J end lost 8 bases, and 18 bases lay between the germline ends. This CDR3 has 14 residues. Here the CDR3 reads CSVETPPLGGGYTF. CDR3 coding DNA: TGCAGCGTTGAAACCCCACCGCTGGGAGGCGGCTACACCTTC.

This clonotype was found many times. The chain carries TRBV4-1 and TRBJ1-2, with a possible D match to TRBD1 (6 bases). V was trimmed by 0 bases and J by 4 bases, leaving 15 bases between them. The length of the CDR3 is 16 residues. Germline assignment: CDR1 MGHRA and CDR2 YSYEKL. The CDR3 protein is CASSQDKGRGGYGYTF. The CDR3 nucleotides are TGCGCCAGCAGCCAAGATAAGGGCAGAGGGGGCTATGGCTACACCTTC.

This chain uses TRBV20-1 with TRBJ2-1, with 14 bases aligning to TRBD2. The V gene's germline CDR1 is DFQATT and CDR2 SNEGSKA (reference sequence). This CDR3 has 15 amino acids. Trimming took 6 bases from V and 16 from J; bases not matched to a gene: 17. The CDR3 DNA sequence: TGCAGTGCCAGGCACGGGACTAGCGGGAGTACCGCTTGTTTCTTC. This encodes CSARHGTSGSTACFF.

This clonotype occurred many times. This chain joins TRBV12-3 or TRBV12-4 and TRBJ2-3, with unresolved D. With 6 bases removed from V and 4 bases from J, the gap between germline ends came to 2 bases. The CDR3 length is 10 residues. The chain's CDR3 is CASRADTQYF. In nucleotides, the CDR3 is TGTGCCAGCAGGGCAGATACGCAGTATTTT.

In this sample, this clonotype turned up many times. This chain uses TRBV4-3 with TRBJ2-7, with 10 bases matching TRBD2. V was clipped by 5 bases and J by 2 bases; unmatched bases: 9. CDR3 size: 16 residues. Germline values: CDR1 LGHNA, CDR2 YSLEER. The CDR3, as DNA: TGCGCCAGCAGCATGGGGCTAGCGGGAGAAACCTACGAGCAGTACTTC. Protein: CASSMGLAGETYEQYF.

This clonotype was recorded a few times. The J gene is TRBJ1-1, the V gene TRBV20-1; no reliable D call. Trimming removed 6 bases at V and 1 base at J, with 12 bases between. CDR3 length: 13 residues. CDR1 DFQATT and CDR2 SNEGSKA come from the germline V gene (reference sequence). In DNA, the CDR3 is TGCAGTGCCCTGGATATAGGGAACACTGAAGCTTTCTTT. It yields the protein CSALDIGNTEAFF.

This clonotype was seen a handful of times. The CDR3 DNA is TGTGCCAGCAGCTTAAACAGGGGGCAAAACACTGAAGCTTTCTTT. Protein product: CASSLNRGQNTEAFF. The rearrangement uses TRBV11-2 and TRBJ1-1, with 9 positions matching TRBD1. The V gene end was trimmed by 2 bases and the J gene end by 2 bases; junction bases not matched to a gene: 3. This CDR3 comprises 15 residues. Germline-derived CDR1 and CDR2 are SGHAT and FQNNGV. Together with reference TRBV11-2 and TRBJ1-1, the CDR3 gives the full variable domain: EAGVAQSPRYKIIEKRQSVAFWCNPISGHATLYWYQQILGQGPKLLIQFQNNGVVDDSQLPKDRFSAERLKGVDSTLKIQPAKLEDSAVYLCASSLNRGQNTEAFFGQGTRLTVV.

This clonotype has only a few counts. V usage is TRBV7-2 and J usage is TRBJ2-3, with D unresolved. The CDR3 covers 13 residues. The V end was cut by 3 bases, the J end by 2 bases, with 6 bases between. Germline CDR1 and CDR2: SGHTA and FQGNSA. CDR3 amino acids: CASSLPITDTQYF. CDR3 nucleotides: TGTGCCAGCAGCTTGCCTATCACAGATACGCAGTATTTT.

The chain uses TRBV9 and TRBJ2-3; no definite D call. With 0 bases removed from V and 3 bases from J, the gap between germline ends came to 14 bases. This CDR3 comprises 16 residues. Germline CDR1 is SGDLS and CDR2 is YYNGEE. The DNA of the CDR3 is TGTGCCAGCAGCGTAGGGGGATTGTCGGCGACAGATACGCAGTATTTT. This gives the protein CASSVGGLSATDTQYF.

This clonotype was seen only a few times. The CDR3 bases are TGTGCCAGCAGCCCATGGACAGGGGCCGGGGAGCTGTTTTTT. Protein: CASSPWTGAGELFF. The genes are TRBV13 and TRBJ2-2; 9 bases are a match to TRBD1. Germline CDR1 is PRHDT and CDR2 is FYEKMQ (reference sequence). This CDR3 contains 14 residues. V shed 5 bases, J shed 6 bases, and the junction held 4 bases outside the gene matches.

The chain is built from TRBV7-3 and TRBJ1-6; no firm D call. This CDR3 comprises 13 residues. Trimming removed 5 bases at V and 8 bases at J, with 10 bases between. The germline V gene has CDR1 SGHTA and CDR2 FQGTGA. For the CDR3, the DNA is TGTGCCAGCAGCCTTGAGGGTGATTCACCCCTCCACTTT. Its translation is CASSLEGDSPLHF.

The V and J genes are TRBV9 and TRBJ2-5, with D possibly being TRBD2 (6 bases). CDR3 size: 15 residues. Deletions cut 3 bases from V and 7 bases from J, with 19 bases between. Germline CDR1 is SGDLS and CDR2 is YYNGEE. CDR3 DNA sequence: TGTGCCAGCAGCGCCCCTGGTACTAGCTCTGGGACCCAGTACTTC. Protein product: CASSAPGTSSGTQYF.

This chain uses TRBV6-2 or TRBV6-3 with TRBJ1-5; no clear D gene. The CDR3 spans 13 residues. V lost 6 bases and J 7 bases, leaving 13 bases between the germline ends. From germline, CDR1 is MNHEY and CDR2 SVGEGT. The CDR3, as DNA: TGTGCCAGCAGCCCACCCCTGGGACAGCCCCAGCATTTT. Its protein is CASSPPLGQPQHF.

The chain carries TRBV19 and TRBJ2-7; the D is unclear. The CDR3 is 16 amino acids. CDR1 and CDR2 (germline): LNHDA, SQIVND (reference sequence). V lost 5 bases, J lost 3 bases, and 20 bases lay in between. The CDR3 spells CASSVKAGVPFYEQYF. For the CDR3, the DNA is TGTGCCAGTAGTGTTAAGGCAGGAGTTCCTTTCTACGAGCAGTACTTC.

This clonotype occurred a few times. The chain joins TRBV3-1 to TRBJ2-3; 12 bases are a match to TRBD2. Germline values: CDR1 LGHDT, CDR2 YNNKEL (reference sequence). The CDR3 spans 18 residues. With 1 base clipped from V and 4 bases from J, the junction kept 9 bases outside the gene matches. CDR3 loop: CASSQVPLLAGGADTQYF. The CDR3 DNA reads as TGTGCCAGCAGCCAAGTCCCCCTACTAGCGGGGGGAGCAGATACGCAGTATTTT.

In this sample, this clonotype turned up many times. The V and J genes are TRBV10-3 and TRBJ2-7, with D unclear. The V gene lost 3 bases and the J gene lost 3 bases, with 6 bases spanning the gap. The germline V gene encodes CDR1 ENHRY and CDR2 SYGVKD. The CDR3 contains 12 residues. The CDR3, as DNA: TGTGCCATCAGTGATACGAGCTACGAGCAGTACTTC. Translation: CAISDTSYEQYF.

The chain has TRBV7-6 and TRBJ2-6; weak D call: TRBD1 (5 bases). V was clipped by 1 base and J by 0 bases, with 22 bases between them. The germline V gene has CDR1 SGHVS and CDR2 FNYEAQ. The CDR3 contains 21 residues. The CDR3 sequence is CASSLGGVGAGPSSGANVLTF. The CDR3 DNA reads as TGTGCCAGCAGCTTAGGAGGTGTTGGGGCAGGGCCTAGCTCTGGGGCCAACGTCCTGACTTTC.